The rows below give T cell receptor beta chains drawn from one sample of a study of cytomegalovirus exposure and HLA in healthy donors. Repertoires were generated with immunoSEQ multiplex PCR, while TCRdb's copy carries only in-frame clones and drops some. The data show more than 90,000 clones, about 80% seen once. Sequences were obtained from PBMCs. The receptors here all came from a woman in her sixties or seventies in good health and CMV-seronegative. Each CDR3 is given with its conserved first and last residue. A D gene is named only where the DNA matches it firmly. The size entry is marked missing in some rows and otherwise reads once, few, many or a size class.

TRBJ2-3 TRBV2 . TRBD1 CASSGDGTVTQYF TGTGCCAGCAGTGGTGATGGGACAGTTACGCAGTATTTT
TRBJ1-3 TRBV28 . . CASRPTGSGNTIYF TGTGCCAGCAGACCAACAGGGTCTGGAAACACCATATATTTT
TRBJ1-1 TRBV5-1 . . CASSLTMNTEAFF TGCGCCAGCAGCCTTACTATGAACACTGAAGCTTTCTTT
TRBJ1-1 TRBV7-2 few . CASSSNIATEAFF TGTGCCAGCAGCAGCAACATAGCGACTGAAGCTTTCTTT
TRBJ1-1 TRBV5-6 . . CASSSGFEAFF TGTGCCAGCAGCTCAGGGTTTGAAGCTTTCTTT
TRBJ2-1 TRBV7-7 . . CASSPGIATYNEQFF TGTGCCAGCAGCCCAGGGATCGCTACCTACAATGAGCAGTTCTTC
TRBJ2-1 TRBV30 . . CAWHGGAGYNEQFF TGTGCCTGGCATGGCGGGGCGGGTTACAATGAGCAGTTCTTC
TRBJ2-2 TRBV5-1 . TRBD2 CASSLSGTNTGELFF TGCGCCAGCAGCTTGAGCGGGACGAACACCGGGGAGCTGTTTTTT
TRBJ2-5 TRBV4-3 . TRBD1 CASGLDRGKTQYF TGCGCCAGCGGTCTAGACAGGGGAAAGACCCAGTACTTC
TRBJ1-1 TRBV20-1 . . CSVNRKTEAFF TGCAGTGTTAACAGGAAGACTGAAGCTTTCTTT
TRBJ2-7 TRBV14 . . CASSQDLGSEQYF TGTGCCAGCAGCCAAGATCTGGGCTCCGAGCAGTACTTC
TRBJ2-6 TRBV9 . . CASSLVGGVLTF TGTGCCAGCAGCCTGGTGGGGGGAGTCCTGACTTTC